The 4 T cell receptor beta chains below all came from one sample that was sequenced in a study of patients and donors after allogeneic stem cell transplantation. One entry per CDR3 protein, called by TCRdb with MiXCR from the RT-PCR reads. The repertoire holds hundreds of thousands of distinct CDR3 sequences, 16% seen once, with 7% to 7.5% in the top ten. Sequences were obtained from blood, either unsorted or a sorted T cell fraction (not recorded which). The receptors originated from a human donor who was either an allogeneic HSCT recipient or a stem cell or donor lymphocyte infusion donor (not recorded which). It is not recorded whose cells these are; they may come from a transplant donor.

This clonotype was recorded a few times. V and J are TRBV12-3 or TRBV12-4 and TRBJ2-3; D not resolved. The length of the CDR3 is 15 residues. Trimming removed 3 bases from V and 3 bases from J, with 13 bases in between. The CDR3 coding sequence is TGTGCCAGCAGTTTCGTCAGTTTCCAGACAGATACGCAGTATTTT. Translation gives CASSFVSFQTDTQYF.

The CDR3 reads CASSLAGPGRSDTQYF. CDR3 coding DNA: TGTGCCAGTAGTTTGGCCGGGCCCGGGCGTTCAGATACGCAGTATTTT. V is TRBV19 and J is TRBJ2-3; D is ambiguous. CDR3 size: 16 residues. The V end was cut by 5 bases, the J end by 4 bases, with 19 bases between. Germline-derived CDR1 and CDR2 are LNHDA and SQIVND (reference sequence).

This clonotype has at least ten counts. This chain links TRBV29-1 with TRBJ1-1, with 10 bases aligning to TRBD1. The CDR3 sequence is 11 residues long. CDR1 and CDR2 (germline): SQVTM, ANQGSEA. J was trimmed by 6 bases and V by 7 bases; bases with no gene match: 2. As DNA, the CDR3 is TGCAGCGCCGGGACAGGGGCTGAAGCTTTCTTT. Protein sequence: CSAGTGAEAFF.

The rearrangement uses TRBV30 and TRBJ2-3; D is ambiguous. V dropped 4 bases and J dropped 1 base, with 9 bases sitting between them. Germline lookup yields CDR1 GTSNPN and CDR2 SVGIG (reference sequence). The CDR3 runs to 13 residues. The CDR3 DNA is TGTGCCTGGACTACCAAAGGCACAGATACGCAGTATTTT. Its protein is CAWTTKGTDTQYF.